Listed below are T cell receptor beta chains from one sample, sequenced in a study of T cells in tuberculosis. Assay used: immunoSEQ multiplex PCR; TCRdb lists only in-frame clones, some missing. The sample contains over 35,000 clones, about 95% of which appear only once. The sample consisted of PBMCs. The receptor source for this set is a donor between 10 and 29 years old with latent tuberculosis or without tuberculosis infection. Each CDR3 is given with its conserved first and last residue. The order of the fields is D gene, clone size, V gene, J gene, CDR3 protein, CDR3 DNA. A D gene is named only where the DNA matches it firmly. Rows give clone size only sometimes, using once, few, many, or a class for an expanded clone.

>NA|few|TRBV2|TRBJ1-1
CASSRQEDTEAFF
TGTGCCAGCAGCCGACAGGAGGACACTGAAGCTTTCTTT
>NA|once|TRBV5-1|TRBJ1-4
CASSLENRDNEKLFF
TGCGCCAGCAGCTTGGAAAACAGGGATAATGAAAAACTGTTTTTT
>NA|NA|TRBV7-3|TRBJ2-7
CASSLRASYEQYF
TGTGCCAGCAGCTTACGCGCCTCCTACGAGCAGTACTTC
>NA|NA|TRBV5-4|TRBJ1-2
CASSFGGNYGYTF
TGTGCCAGCAGCTTCGGAGGTAACTATGGCTACACCTTC
>NA|NA|TRBV5-4|TRBJ1-1
CASSSSTTEMNTEAFF
TGTGCCAGCAGCTCGTCCACGACAGAAATGAACACTGAAGCTTTCTTT
>NA|NA|TRBV15|TRBJ2-4
CATSRDLSWASRGGPHIQYF
TGTGCCACCAGCAGAGATTTAAGCTGGGCATCTAGGGGTGGACCCCACATTCAGTACTTC
>NA|NA|TRBV27|TRBJ1-4
CASSLWGEGEKLFF
TGTGCCAGCAGTTTATGGGGTGAGGGTGAAAAACTGTTTTTT
>TRBD1|NA|TRBV5-1|TRBJ2-7
CASSPGQGQGEQYF
TGCGCCAGCAGCCCGGGACAGGGACAGGGCGAGCAGTACTTC
>TRBD2|NA|TRBV5-1|TRBJ2-7
CASKLPVNLGLTGLAGGSSYEQYF
TGCGCCAGCAAACTACCCGTCAATTTAGGATTGACGGGACTAGCGGGGGGGAGCTCCTACGAGCAGTACTTC
>NA|NA|TRBV6-4|TRBJ1-6
CASSIQGANSPLHF
TGTGCCAGCAGTATACAGGGAGCCAATTCACCCCTCCACTTT
>NA|NA|TRBV5-4|TRBJ2-2
CASSLDLRGNTGELFF
TGTGCCAGCAGCTTGGATCTAAGGGGGAACACCGGGGAGCTGTTTTTT
>TRBD2|NA|TRBV2|TRBJ2-7
CASRLTSGGTYEQYF
TGTGCCAGCAGATTGACTAGCGGGGGCACCTACGAGCAGTACTTC
>TRBD1|NA|TRBV30|TRBJ2-5
CAWSVRTGPQETQYF
TGTGCCTGGAGTGTTCGGACAGGGCCCCAAGAGACCCAGTACTTC
>NA|once|TRBV5-1|TRBJ1-4
CASSPAGTGGNEKLFF
TGCGCCAGCAGCCCTGCCGGCACGGGAGGCAATGAAAAACTGTTTTTT
>TRBD1|NA|TRBV30|TRBJ1-4
CACENRGTNEKLFF
TGTGCCTGCGAGAACAGGGGAACTAATGAAAAACTGTTTTTT
>NA|once|TRBV6-6|TRBJ1-2
CASSLTDMGYTF
TGTGCCAGCAGTTTAACGGACATGGGCTACACCTTC
>NA|once|TRBV6-5|TRBJ1-2
CASSPQGNYGYTF
TGTGCCAGCAGCCCCCAGGGGAACTATGGCTACACCTTC
>TRBD1|NA|TRBV6-5|TRBJ1-2
CASNKGQGLYYGYTF
TGTGCCAGCAATAAGGGACAGGGCCTGTATTATGGCTACACCTTC
>NA|NA|TRBV19|TRBJ2-3
CASSMASTDTQYF
TGTGCCAGTAGTATGGCTAGCACAGATACGCAGTATTTT
>NA|once|TRBV10-3|TRBJ2-3
CAISVGRSGSSTDTQYF
TGTGCCATCAGTGTAGGGCGGAGCGGCTCTAGCACAGATACGCAGTATTTT
>TRBD1|NA|TRBV29-1|TRBJ1-5
CSVGRDRAEPQHF
TGCAGCGTTGGAAGGGACAGGGCGGAGCCCCAGCATTTT
>TRBD1|NA|TRBV27|TRBJ1-1
CASSSFSPISGTGGFRTEAFF
TGTGCCAGCAGTTCTTTCTCACCCATTTCCGGGACAGGGGGCTTTAGGACTGAAGCTTTCTTT
>NA|NA|TRBV7-9|TRBJ2-1
CASRPRGKSSYNEQFF
TGTGCCAGCCGGCCCCGGGGGAAAAGCTCCTACAATGAGCAGTTCTTC
>TRBD1|NA|TRBV29-1|TRBJ1-6
CSAAVGTGNSPLHF
TGCAGCGCCGCAGTAGGGACAGGCAATTCACCCCTCCACTTT
>TRBD1|NA|TRBV4-2|TRBJ2-2
CASSQEKGNRGNTGELFF
TGTGCCAGCAGCCAAGAGAAGGGGAACAGGGGAAACACCGGGGAGCTGTTTTTT
>NA|NA|TRBV5-1|TRBJ2-5
CASSLGEGEETQYF
TGCGCCAGCAGCCTTGGCGAGGGTGAAGAGACCCAGTACTTC
>TRBD2|NA|TRBV2|TRBJ2-7
CASSALAAGALPYEQYF
TGTGCCAGCAGTGCCCTAGCAGCGGGGGCCCTCCCCTACGAGCAGTACTTC
>NA|once|TRBV7-2|TRBJ1-2
CASSLGGGNYGYTF
TGTGCCAGCAGCTTAGGGGGAGGTAACTATGGCTACACCTTC
>NA|NA|TRBV27|TRBJ2-6
CASSQRTLGANVLTF
TGTGCCAGCAGTCAGAGGACTCTGGGGGCCAACGTCCTGACTTTC
>TRBD1|NA|TRBV19|TRBJ1-5
CASSLVGTANQPQHF
TGTGCCAGTAGTCTGGTCGGGACAGCCAATCAGCCCCAGCATTTT
>TRBD1|NA|TRBV7-9|TRBJ1-1
CASSLEGTGSAFF
TGTGCCAGCAGCTTAGAAGGGACAGGATCGGCTTTCTTT
>TRBD1|NA|TRBV7-2|TRBJ1-2
CASSTTGVDYGYTF
TGTGCCAGCAGCACGACAGGGGTAGACTATGGCTACACCTTC
>NA|NA|TRBV5-1|TRBJ1-4
CASSLGGSTNEKLFF
TGCGCCAGCAGCTTGGGAGGGTCAACTAATGAAAAACTGTTTTTT
>NA|NA|TRBV6-6|TRBJ2-7
CASSYGLRASHEQYF
TGTGCCAGCAGTTACGGTCTCAGAGCGAGCCACGAGCAGTACTTC
>NA|NA|TRBV6-6|TRBJ1-3
CASSRLSGSGNTIYF
TGTGCCAGCAGTCGCCTTTCGGGCTCTGGAAACACCATATATTTT
>TRBD1|NA|TRBV4-1|TRBJ2-7
CASSQGTGYEQYF
TGCGCCAGCAGCCAAGGGACAGGCTACGAGCAGTACTTC